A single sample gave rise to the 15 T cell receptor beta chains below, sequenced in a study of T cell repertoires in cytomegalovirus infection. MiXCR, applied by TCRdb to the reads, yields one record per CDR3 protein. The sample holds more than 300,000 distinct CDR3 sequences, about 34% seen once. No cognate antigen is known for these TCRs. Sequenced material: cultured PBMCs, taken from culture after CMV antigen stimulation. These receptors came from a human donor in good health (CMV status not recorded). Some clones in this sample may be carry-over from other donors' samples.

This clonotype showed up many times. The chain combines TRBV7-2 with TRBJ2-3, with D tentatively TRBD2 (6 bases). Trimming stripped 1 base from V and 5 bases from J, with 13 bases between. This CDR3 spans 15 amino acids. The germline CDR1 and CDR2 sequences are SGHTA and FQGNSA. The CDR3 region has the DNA TGTGCCAGCAGCTTAGAGCGGGTTCGGGGAGATACGCAGTATTTT. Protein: CASSLERVRGDTQYF.

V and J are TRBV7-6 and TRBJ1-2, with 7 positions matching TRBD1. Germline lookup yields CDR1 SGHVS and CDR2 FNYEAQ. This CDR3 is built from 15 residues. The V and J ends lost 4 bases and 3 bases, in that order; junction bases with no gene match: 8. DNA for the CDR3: TGTGCCAGCAGCTATTATCGTCAGGGGGACTATGGCTACACCTTC. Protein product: CASSYYRQGDYGYTF.

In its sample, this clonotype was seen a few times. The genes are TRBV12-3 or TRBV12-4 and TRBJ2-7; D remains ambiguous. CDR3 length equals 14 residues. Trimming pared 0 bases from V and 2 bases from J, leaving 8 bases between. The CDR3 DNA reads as TGTGCCAGCAGTTTAGCGCTTACAGCCTACGAGCAGTACTTC. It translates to CASSLALTAYEQYF.

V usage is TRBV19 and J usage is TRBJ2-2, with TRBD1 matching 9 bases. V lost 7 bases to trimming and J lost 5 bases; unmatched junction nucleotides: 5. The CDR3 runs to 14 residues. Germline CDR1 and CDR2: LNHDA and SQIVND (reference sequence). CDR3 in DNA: TGTGCCAGTAAAGGGACAGGGCTTACCGGGGAGCTGTTTTTT. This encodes CASKGTGLTGELFF.

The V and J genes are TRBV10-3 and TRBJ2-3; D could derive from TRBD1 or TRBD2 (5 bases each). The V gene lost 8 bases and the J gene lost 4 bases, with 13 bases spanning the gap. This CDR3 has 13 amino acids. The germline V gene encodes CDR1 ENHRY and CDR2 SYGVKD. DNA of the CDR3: TGTGCCATCGGGACGGAGTTGGCAGATACGCAGTATTTT. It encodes CAIGTELADTQYF.

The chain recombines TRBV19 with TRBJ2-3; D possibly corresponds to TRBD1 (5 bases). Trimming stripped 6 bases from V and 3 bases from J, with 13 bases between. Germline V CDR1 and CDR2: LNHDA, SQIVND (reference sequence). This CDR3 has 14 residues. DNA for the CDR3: TGTGCCAGTAGAGACCAGGGATTGACAGATACGCAGTATTTT. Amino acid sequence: CASRDQGLTDTQYF.

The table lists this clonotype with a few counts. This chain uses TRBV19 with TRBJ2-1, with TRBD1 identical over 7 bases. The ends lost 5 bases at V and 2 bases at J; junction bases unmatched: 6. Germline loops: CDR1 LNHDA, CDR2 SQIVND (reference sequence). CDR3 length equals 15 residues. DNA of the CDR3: TGTGCCAGTAGTCCCCGACAGGGACCCTACAATGAGCAGTTCTTC. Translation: CASSPRQGPYNEQFF.

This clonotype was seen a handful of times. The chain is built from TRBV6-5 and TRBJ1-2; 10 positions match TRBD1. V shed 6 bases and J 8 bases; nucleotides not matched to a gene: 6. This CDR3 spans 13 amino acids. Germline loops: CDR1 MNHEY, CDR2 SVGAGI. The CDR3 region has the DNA TGTGCCAGCAGCAGGGGACAGGGGCTAGGCTACACCTTC. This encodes CASSRGQGLGYTF.

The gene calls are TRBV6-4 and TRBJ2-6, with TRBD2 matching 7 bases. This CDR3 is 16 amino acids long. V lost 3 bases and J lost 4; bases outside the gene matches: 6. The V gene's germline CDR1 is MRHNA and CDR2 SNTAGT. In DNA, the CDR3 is TGTGCCAGCAGTGAAAGGGAGGGGTCGGGGGCCAACGTCCTGACTTTC. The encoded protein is CASSEREGSGANVLTF.

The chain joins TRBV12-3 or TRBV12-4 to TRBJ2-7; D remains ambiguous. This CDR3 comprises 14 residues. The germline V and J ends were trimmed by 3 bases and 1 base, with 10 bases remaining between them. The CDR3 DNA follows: TGTGCCAGCAGTTTTGTCCCGGAGTCCTACGAGCAGTACTTC. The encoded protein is CASSFVPESYEQYF.

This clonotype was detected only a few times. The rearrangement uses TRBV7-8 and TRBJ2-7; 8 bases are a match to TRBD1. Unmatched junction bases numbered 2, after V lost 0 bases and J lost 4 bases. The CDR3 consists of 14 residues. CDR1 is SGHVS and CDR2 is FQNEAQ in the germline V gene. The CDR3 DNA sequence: TGTGCCAGCAGCTTAGCGAGACAGGGGTACGAGCAGTACTTC. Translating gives CASSLARQGYEQYF.

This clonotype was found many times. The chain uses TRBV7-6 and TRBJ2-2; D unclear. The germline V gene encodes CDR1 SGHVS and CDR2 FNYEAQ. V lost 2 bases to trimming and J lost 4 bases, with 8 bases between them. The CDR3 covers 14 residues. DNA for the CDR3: TGTGCCAGCAGCTTACGGGTGGGCACCGGGGAGCTGTTTTTT. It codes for CASSLRVGTGELFF.

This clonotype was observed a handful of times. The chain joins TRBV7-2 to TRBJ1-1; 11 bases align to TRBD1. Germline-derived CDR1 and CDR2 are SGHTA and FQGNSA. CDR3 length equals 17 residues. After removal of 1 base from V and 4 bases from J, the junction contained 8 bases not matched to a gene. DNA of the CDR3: TGTGCCAGCAGCTTAGTGGGGACAGGGGGAACCGCCACTGAAGCTTTCTTT. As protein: CASSLVGTGGTATEAFF.

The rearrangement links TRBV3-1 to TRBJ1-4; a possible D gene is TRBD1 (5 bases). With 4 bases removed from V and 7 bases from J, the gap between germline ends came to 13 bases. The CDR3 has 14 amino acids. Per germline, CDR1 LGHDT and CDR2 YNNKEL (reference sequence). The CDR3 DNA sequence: TGTGCCAGCAGCCGACGCCAGGGATCTGAAAAACTGTTTTTT. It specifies CASSRRQGSEKLFF. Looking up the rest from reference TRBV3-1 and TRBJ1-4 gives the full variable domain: DTAVSQTPKYLVTQMGNDKSIKCEQNLGHDTMYWYKQDSKKFLKIMFSYNNKELIINETVPNRFSPKSPDKAHLNLHINSLELGDSAVYFCASSRRQGSEKLFFGSGTQLSVL.

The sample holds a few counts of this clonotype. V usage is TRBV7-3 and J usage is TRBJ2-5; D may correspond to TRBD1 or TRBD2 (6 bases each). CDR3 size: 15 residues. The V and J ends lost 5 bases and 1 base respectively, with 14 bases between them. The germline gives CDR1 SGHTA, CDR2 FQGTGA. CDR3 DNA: TGTGCCAGCAGCCTCCTGAGGGGGGCCCAAGAGACCCAGTACTTC. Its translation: CASSLLRGAQETQYF.